This TCR beta chain emerged from a study of radiotherapy plus CTLA-4 blockade in lung cancer. Study context: Patients showed objective responses in over 15% of cases, and disease control was achieved by under 40%.

The CDR3 runs 12 residues. Germline V gene data show CDR1 as LNHDA and CDR2 as SQIVND (reference sequence). Trimming took 6 bases from V and 1 from J, leaving 4 bases between them. Clones were read by immunoSEQ multiplex PCR, and TCRdb kept only the in-frame ones, dropping some. The sample has 60,000 to 70,000 clones, 79% seen once. Only a few counts were recorded for this clone. The sequence came from a human donor with non-small cell lung cancer who had a complete response to radiotherapy plus ipilimumab. The V and J genes are TRBV19 and TRBJ1-5, with D unclear. This material consisted of peripheral blood, taken from a patient treated with radiotherapy plus ipilimumab. CDR3 loop: CASRASNQPQHF. CDR3 coding DNA: TGTGCCAGTAGGGCAAGCAATCAGCCCCAGCATTTT. Full variable domain (rest looked up from reference TRBV19 and TRBJ1-5): DGGITQSPKYLFRKEGQNVTLSCEQNLNHDAMYWYRQDPGQGLRLIYYSQIVNDFQKGDIAEGYSVSREKKESFPLTVTSAQKNPTAFYLCASRASNQPQHFGDGTRLSIL.